What follows describes a single TCR beta chain. This entry belongs to a study of blood T cell repertoires in COVID-19. Across the whole study: Specimens from acute and convalescent COVID-19 originated in the United States, Italy and Spain. T cells, B-cell-depleted T cells, or PBMCs supplied cDNA or gDNA.

Original processing notes: Nucleated cell number was recorded as an estimate derived from reference gene primer amplification. The protocol was immunoSEQ multiplex PCR, while the TCRdb copy is restricted to in-frame clones and leaves out a portion. V and J calls and clone size follow that table, whereas D and trimming were derived from the DNA. The table shows roughly 100,000 clones, with around 80% occurring only once. Germline V lookup: CDR1 SNHLY, CDR2 FYNNEI. J lost 6 bases, V lost 5 bases, and 7 bases had no gene match. This CDR3 is 14 amino acids long. The TCR sequence derives from a man between 70 and 80 years old with active or convalescent COVID-19. The sequencing input was peripheral blood. V and J are TRBV2 and TRBJ1-5, with 7 bases identical to TRBD1. The CDR3 DNA reads as TGTGCCAGCAGTTCGAGACAGGGAGCTCAGCCCCAGCATTTT. This gives the protein CASSSRQGAQPQHF.